The rows below give T cell receptor beta chains drawn from one sample of a study of blood T cell repertoires in COVID-19. Assay used: immunoSEQ multiplex PCR; TCRdb lists only in-frame clones, some missing. The sample yields under 350,000 clones, 83% seen once. The specimen was peripheral blood. Source of these receptors: a woman in her forties or fifties who had recovered from COVID-19. Both conserved end residues are part of each CDR3.

TRBV2,CASSDWPSGSYEQYF
TRBV5-6,CASSPPHGAEAFF
TRBV7-6,CASSPSLSLTDTQYF
TRBV19,CASSMQGAEQYF
TRBV2,CASSVQNQPQHF
TRBV19,CASSYEAGLGTEAFF
TRBV27,CASSSHTVSTDTQYF
TRBV7-9,CASSLGDRGGEKLFF
TRBV5-8,CASSGSGTSGGSTDTQYF
TRBV6-5,CASSPSRAPYGYTF
TRBV9,CASSPSTSTDTQYF
TRBV19,CASSIGTGVGDQPQHF
TRBV7-3,CASSSGQVAATEAFF
TRBV25-1,CASSDRTSGGTQYF
TRBV24-1,CATSDPTGGANVLTF
TRBV2,CASVWGEGEAFF
TRBV19,CASSITGTGITYEQYF
TRBV3-1/TRBV3-2,CASSQVYDKNIQYF
TRBV7-2,CASSSGLARPQETQYF
TRBV3-1/TRBV3-2,CASSQDRFNEQFF
TRBV20-1,CSSGVLSEQYF
TRBV6-2/TRBV6-3,CASSYSGGATGELFF